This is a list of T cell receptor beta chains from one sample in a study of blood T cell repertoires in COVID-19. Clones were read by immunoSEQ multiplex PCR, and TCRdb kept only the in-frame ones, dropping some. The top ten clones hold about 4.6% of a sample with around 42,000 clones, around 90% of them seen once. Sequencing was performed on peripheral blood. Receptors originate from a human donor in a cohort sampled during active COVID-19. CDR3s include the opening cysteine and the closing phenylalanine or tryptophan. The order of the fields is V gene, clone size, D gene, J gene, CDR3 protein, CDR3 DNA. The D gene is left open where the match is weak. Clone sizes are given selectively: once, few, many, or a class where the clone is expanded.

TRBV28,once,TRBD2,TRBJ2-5,CASNPPSGREETQYF,TGTGCCAGCAATCCGCCTAGCGGAAGAGAAGAGACCCAGTACTTC
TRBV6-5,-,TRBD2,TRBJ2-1,CASSPTSGSNNEQFF,TGTGCCAGCAGTCCCACTAGCGGGAGCAACAATGAGCAGTTCTTC
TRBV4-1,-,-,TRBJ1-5,CASSQMTGNQPQHF,TGCGCCAGCAGCCAAATGACGGGTAATCAGCCCCAGCATTTT
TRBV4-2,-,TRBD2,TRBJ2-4,CASSQGLAAKGGNIQYF,TGTGCCAGCAGCCAAGGACTAGCGGCTAAAGGCGGGAACATTCAGTACTTC
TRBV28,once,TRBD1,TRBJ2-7,CASTRTGSYEQYF,TGTGCCAGCACTCGGACAGGGTCCTACGAGCAGTACTTC
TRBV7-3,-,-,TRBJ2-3,CASTRGGEPGDTQYF,TGTGCCAGCACCCGAGGTGGGGAGCCCGGGGATACGCAGTATTTT
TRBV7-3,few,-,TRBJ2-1,CASSLGTASAYNEQFF,TGTGCCAGCAGCTTAGGAACAGCATCCGCCTACAATGAGCAGTTCTTC
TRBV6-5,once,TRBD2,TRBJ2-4,CASSSGTSGRKNIQYF,TGTGCCAGCAGTTCTGGGACTAGCGGGAGGAAAAACATTCAGTACTTC
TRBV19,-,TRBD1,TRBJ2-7,CASSLTGTGFSYEQYF,TGTGCCAGTAGCTTAACCGGGACAGGGTTTTCCTACGAGCAGTACTTC
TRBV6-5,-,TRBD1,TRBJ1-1,CASSRDRITEAFF,TGTGCCAGCAGTCGGGACAGAATCACTGAAGCTTTCTTT
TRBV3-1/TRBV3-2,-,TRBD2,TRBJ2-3,CASSQERVGRSDTQYF,TGTGCCAGCAGCCAAGAACGGGTCGGGAGGTCAGATACGCAGTATTTT
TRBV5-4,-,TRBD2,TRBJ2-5,CASSSRTSGIQETQYF,TGTGCCAGCAGCTCCAGGACTAGCGGGATACAAGAGACCCAGTACTTC
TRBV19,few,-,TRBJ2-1,CASTGGNSYNEQFF,TGTGCCAGTACTGGGGGGAACTCCTACAATGAGCAGTTCTTC
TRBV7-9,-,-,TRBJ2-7,CASSSLPGENYEQYF,TGTGCCAGCAGCTCATTACCGGGAGAAAACTACGAGCAGTACTTC
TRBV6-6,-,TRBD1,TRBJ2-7,CASSYSGQSHEQYF,TGTGCCAGCAGTTACTCGGGACAGTCCCACGAGCAGTACTTC
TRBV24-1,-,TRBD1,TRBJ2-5,CATEDRGQETQYF,TGTGCCACCGAGGACAGGGGGCAAGAGACCCAGTACTTC
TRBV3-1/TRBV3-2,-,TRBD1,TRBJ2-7,CASSPLPGQLGEQYF,TGTGCCAGCAGCCCCCTACCGGGACAGCTCGGCGAGCAGTACTTC
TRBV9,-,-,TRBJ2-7,CASSASGSPRTYEQYF,TGTGCCAGCAGCGCCTCCGGGAGCCCGAGGACCTACGAGCAGTACTTC
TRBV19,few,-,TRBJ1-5,CASSIVSGDRQPQHF,TGTGCCAGTAGTATAGTTTCAGGGGATAGACAGCCCCAGCATTTT
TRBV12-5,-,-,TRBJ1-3,CASGLARQITRSSGNTIYF,TGTGCTAGTGGTTTGGCTAGACAGATAACAAGGTCTTCTGGAAACACCATATATTTT
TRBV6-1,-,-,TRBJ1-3,CASSEFGVGNTIYF,TGTGCCAGCAGTGAATTCGGGGTGGGAAACACCATATATTTT
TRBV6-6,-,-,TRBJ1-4,CASSTDEGRGKLFF,TGTGCCAGCAGTACCGACGAGGGGAGGGGAAAACTGTTTTTT
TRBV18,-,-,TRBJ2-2,CASSPTQWGHSVGELFF,TGTGCCAGCTCACCTACCCAGTGGGGCCACTCGGTCGGGGAGCTGTTTTTT
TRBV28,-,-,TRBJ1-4,CASSLIGRGVNEKLFF,TGTGCCAGCAGTTTAATAGGTCGGGGTGTTAATGAAAAACTGTTTTTT
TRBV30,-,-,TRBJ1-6,CAWSSWEDVHNSPLHF,TGTGCCTGGAGTTCGTGGGAGGATGTACATAATTCACCCCTCCACTTT